The 32 T cell receptor beta chains given below trace back to one sample, sequenced in a study of CD8 T cells in ankylosing spondylitis. TCRdb passed the 5' RACE reads through MiXCR, listing each CDR3 protein once. This sample yields approximately 350,000 distinct CDR3 sequences, of which about 15% are seen a single time; 0.85% to 1.4% belongs to the top ten. Source material: blood, either unsorted or a sorted T cell fraction (not recorded which). The source is a male donor with ankylosing spondylitis or in good health (not recorded which).

This clonotype was found a few times. The chain carries TRBV5-1 and TRBJ2-7; 12 bases match TRBD2. CDR3 length: 16 residues. V lost 0 bases, J lost 4 bases, and 5 bases stayed unmatched. Germline CDR1 and CDR2: SGHRS and YFSETQ. The CDR3 nucleotides read TGCGCCAGCAGCTTGGGACTAGCGGGAGTTAGGTACGAGCAGTACTTC. As protein: CASSLGLAGVRYEQYF.

This clonotype was recorded many times. The chain combines TRBV4-1 with TRBJ2-3; D gene uncertain. The V gene's germline CDR1 is MGHRA and CDR2 YSYEKL. CDR3 length equals 14 residues. V gave up 0 bases and J gave up 5 bases, with 9 bases separating them. This CDR3 reads CASSQDYGLDTQYF. CDR3 nucleotide sequence: TGCGCCAGCAGCCAAGACTACGGTTTAGATACGCAGTATTTT.

This clonotype has a count of ten or more. The gene calls are TRBV12-3 or TRBV12-4 and TRBJ1-4, with D possibly matching TRBD1 (6 bases). The CDR3 contains 14 residues. Trimming cost V 5 bases and J 8 bases, with 15 bases left between them. The CDR3 is CASSLPRGGEKLFF. The CDR3 nucleotides read TGTGCCAGCAGTCTTCCAAGGGGGGGAGAAAAACTGTTTTTT.

The rearrangement links TRBV11-2 to TRBJ2-5; 9 bases align to TRBD2. Germline CDR1 SGHAT, CDR2 FQNNGV. J was trimmed by 5 bases and V by 5 bases; bases with no gene match: 12. This CDR3 is 16 amino acids long. The CDR3 sequence: CASSPQGGRGGETQYF. The CDR3 nucleotides read TGTGCCAGCAGCCCGCAAGGCGGGAGGGGTGGGGAGACCCAGTACTTC.

In this sample, this clonotype turned up a few times. The CDR3 region is CASSQMVAAEAFF. The CDR3 DNA reads TGTGCCAGCAGCCAAATGGTAGCCGCCGAAGCTTTCTTT. The chain carries TRBV3-1 and TRBJ1-1; D gene uncertain. Germline V lookup: CDR1 LGHDT, CDR2 YNNKEL (reference sequence). Trimming stripped 2 bases from V and 8 bases from J, with 12 bases between. The CDR3 covers 13 residues.

The genes are TRBV7-2 and TRBJ1-5, with D maybe TRBD1 (5 bases). The CDR3 length is 15 residues. V was pared by 2 bases and J by 0 bases, with 8 bases between. Germline CDR1 and CDR2: SGHTA and FQGNSA. The CDR3 DNA reads as TGTGCCAGCAGCTTATACAGGTATAGCAATCAGCCCCAGCATTTT. It codes for CASSLYRYSNQPQHF.

Only a few counts were recorded for this clonotype. The V and J genes are TRBV7-6 and TRBJ2-1, with D maybe TRBD2 (5 bases). Germline V gives CDR1 SGHVS, CDR2 FNYEAQ. V was pared by 5 bases and J by 3 bases, with 14 bases between. The CDR3 is made up of 15 amino acids. The CDR3 region is CASSLGSGNYNEQFF. The CDR3, as DNA: TGTGCCAGCAGCCTCGGATCGGGGAACTACAATGAGCAGTTCTTC.

This rearrangement joins TRBV20-1 to TRBJ2-7; D unresolved. CDR1 and CDR2 from the germline V gene are DFQATT and SNEGSKA (reference sequence). V lost 3 bases and J lost 4, with 13 bases in between. This CDR3 is built from 13 residues. CDR3 DNA sequence: TGCAGTGCTAGCCGCGACACTTCTTACGAGCAGTACTTC. Translated: CSASRDTSYEQYF.

This clonotype was seen a few times. The chain combines TRBV25-1 with TRBJ1-4; TRBD1 matches at 7 bases. CDR3 length: 15 residues. Germline V gives CDR1 MGHDK, CDR2 SYGVNS. V lost 3 bases, J lost 7 bases, and 8 bases stayed unmatched. CDR3 sequence: CASSDVGQGGEKLFF. DNA of the CDR3: TGTGCCAGCAGTGATGTGGGGCAGGGGGGTGAAAAACTGTTTTTT.

This clonotype came up a few times. The chain combines TRBV11-3 with TRBJ2-3; possibly TRBD2 for D (6 bases). Germline V gene sequence: CDR1 SGHNT, CDR2 YENEEA. The CDR3 has 15 amino acids. Trimming shortened V by 5 bases and J by 5 bases, and 17 bases separated the two germline ends. The CDR3 loop is CASSSAGGGVDTQYF. Written as DNA, the CDR3 is TGTGCCAGCAGCAGTGCCGGGGGTGGGGTAGATACGCAGTATTTT.

This clonotype was detected many times. The V gene is TRBV3-1, the J gene TRBJ2-1; D may be TRBD2 (6 bases). Germline V gives CDR1 LGHDT, CDR2 YNNKEL (reference sequence). The CDR3 contains 17 residues. Trimming removed 0 bases from V and 9 bases from J, with 21 bases in between. In nucleotides, the CDR3 is TGTGCCAGCAGCCAAGATCTTTGGGGGGTTAGACGGAGTGAGCAGTTCTTC. Translating gives CASSQDLWGVRRSEQFF.

The rearrangement joins TRBV4-1 to TRBJ1-1; D call uncertain. The CDR3 length is 14 residues. In germline, CDR1 is MGHRA, CDR2 YSYEKL. With 0 bases removed from V and 4 bases from J, the gap between germline ends came to 9 bases. The CDR3 DNA follows: TGCGCCAGCAGCCAAGATCCTCGCACCACTGAAGCTTTCTTT. It encodes CASSQDPRTTEAFF.

The rearrangement joins TRBV5-6 to TRBJ1-1, with 9 bases lining up with TRBD1. From germline, CDR1 is SGHDT and CDR2 YYEEEE. The CDR3 consists of 14 residues. V dropped 7 bases and J dropped 5; count of bases not matched to a gene: 9. Written as DNA, the CDR3 is TGTGCCAGCGAAGGAGACAGGGGGGGGACTGAAGCTTTCTTT. Its protein product is CASEGDRGGTEAFF.

The chain couples TRBV20-1 to TRBJ1-1; TRBD1 matches 10 bases. CDR3 length: 14 amino acids. The V gene's germline CDR1 is DFQATT and CDR2 SNEGSKA (reference sequence). V gave up 6 bases and J gave up 4 bases; unmatched junction bases: 8. CDR3 sequence: CSATVGQGFTEAFF. CDR3 coding DNA: TGCAGTGCAACCGTGGGACAGGGGTTCACTGAAGCTTTCTTT.

The rearrangement links TRBV9 to TRBJ2-5; D is unclear. CDR1 SGDLS and CDR2 YYNGEE come from the germline V gene. The CDR3 has 13 amino acids. Trimming pared 2 bases from V and 5 bases from J, leaving 10 bases between. This chain's CDR3 is CASSVRALETQYF. The CDR3 DNA follows: TGTGCCAGCAGCGTCCGGGCTTTGGAGACCCAGTACTTC.

This clonotype was found a few times. V is TRBV5-5 and J is TRBJ2-1, with D possibly being TRBD2 (5 bases). Germline V gene lookup returns CDR1 SGHKS and CDR2 YYEKEE (reference sequence). Trimming shortened V by 0 bases and J by 7 bases, and 8 bases separated the two germline ends. CDR3 length equals 13 residues. CDR3 nucleotides: TGTGCCAGCAGCTTGGGGACTGAGAATGAGCAGTTCTTC. Its protein is CASSLGTENEQFF. Supplemented by reference TRBV5-5 and TRBJ2-1, the full variable domain reads DAGVTQSPTHLIKTRGQQVTLRCSPISGHKSVSWYQQVLGQGPQFIFQYYEKEERGRGNFPDRFSARQFPNYSSELNVNALLLGDSALYLCASSLGTENEQFFGPGTRLTVL.

The V gene is TRBV10-3, the J gene TRBJ2-3; D might be TRBD2 (6 bases). Per germline, CDR1 ENHRY and CDR2 SYGVKD. V gave up 0 bases and J gave up 6 bases, with 10 bases separating them. CDR3 length: 14 residues. The CDR3 protein is CAISESTGRDTQYF. CDR3 nucleotide sequence: TGTGCCATCAGTGAGTCGACGGGGAGGGATACGCAGTATTTT.

The genes are TRBV19 and TRBJ1-1; unclear D gene. Looked up from germline, CDR1 is LNHDA and CDR2 is SQIVND (reference sequence). The length of the CDR3 is 13 residues. V was trimmed by 7 bases and J by 11 bases, leaving 20 bases between them. The CDR3 coding sequence is TGTGCCAGTACCCTCCGGCCCAACGCTGGGGCTTTCTTT. Translation: CASTLRPNAGAFF.

The J gene is TRBJ2-1, the V gene TRBV4-1; possibly TRBD2 for D (5 bases). The CDR3 length is 17 residues. Germline V gene data show CDR1 as MGHRA and CDR2 as YSYEKL. Trimming removed 4 bases at V and 0 bases at J, with 16 bases between. The CDR3 DNA is TGCGCCAGCAGCCGAGGGTCGGCTTATAGCTCCTACAATGAGCAGTTCTTC. As protein: CASSRGSAYSSYNEQFF.

The table lists this clonotype with a few counts. V usage is TRBV5-6 and J usage is TRBJ2-1; D unresolved. The CDR3 extends over 12 amino acids. From germline, CDR1 is SGHDT and CDR2 YYEEEE. V dropped 4 bases and J dropped 9 bases, with 11 bases sitting between them. The CDR3 DNA follows: TGTGCCAGCAGCCATGGGTGGGTTGAGCAGTTCTTC. Protein: CASSHGWVEQFF.

In its sample, this clonotype was seen a few times. This chain links TRBV11-2 with TRBJ2-4; 9 bases are a match to TRBD2. Trimming removed 7 bases from V and 6 bases from J; junction bases left unmatched: 10. This CDR3 comprises 15 residues. The germline CDR1 and CDR2 sequences are SGHAT and FQNNGV. The CDR3 bases are TGTGCCAGCACTCTAAGGGGACTAGCAGGAAACATTCAGTACTTC. Translated: CASTLRGLAGNIQYF.

This clonotype was found a few times. The V and J genes are TRBV20-1 and TRBJ2-7; 13 positions match TRBD2. Germline trimming cut 6 bases from V and 7 bases from J; bases unmatched to any gene: 9. In germline, CDR1 is DFQATT, CDR2 SNEGSKA (reference sequence). This CDR3 has 14 residues. The CDR3 coding sequence is TGCAGTGCCCGGGGACTAGCGGGGTCGGGGGAGCAGTACTTC. Its protein product is CSARGLAGSGEQYF.

This clonotype was detected a few times. The chain recombines TRBV28 with TRBJ2-1; D might be TRBD1 (5 bases). V was pared by 2 bases and J by 7 bases, with 18 bases between. This CDR3 is built from 16 residues. Germline V lookup: CDR1 MDHEN, CDR2 SYDVKM. Here the CDR3 DNA reads TGTGCCAGCAGTTTAGTGTCAGGGTCGGGTCGGAATGAGCAGTTCTTC. Translated: CASSLVSGSGRNEQFF.

This clonotype was seen only a few times. The genes are TRBV7-2 and TRBJ1-1; D gene uncertain. V was clipped by 1 base and J by 2 bases, with 8 bases between them. Germline V gene lookup returns CDR1 SGHTA and CDR2 FQGNSA. The CDR3 has 14 residues. The CDR3 is CASSLGLFNTEAFF. In DNA, the CDR3 is TGTGCCAGCAGCTTAGGGCTGTTCAACACTGAAGCTTTCTTT.

Only a few counts were recorded for this clonotype. The J gene is TRBJ1-1, the V gene TRBV12-3 or TRBV12-4; D gene uncertain. The V gene lost 6 bases and the J gene lost 5 bases, with 16 bases spanning the gap. This CDR3 comprises 14 residues. The CDR3: CASRPQAGGTEAFF. The DNA for the CDR3 is TGTGCCAGCAGGCCCCAGGCCGGTGGTACTGAAGCTTTCTTT.

V is TRBV29-1 and J is TRBJ1-2, with D possibly being TRBD1 (5 bases). From germline, CDR1 is SQVTM and CDR2 ANQGSEA. CDR3 size: 11 residues. CDR3 sequence (DNA): TGCAGGGTCCAGGGCGCCGATGGCTACACCTTC. Translation gives CRVQGADGYTF.

The rearrangement uses TRBV12-3 or TRBV12-4 and TRBJ2-7, with D hard to call. V was trimmed by 6 bases and J by 7 bases, leaving 13 bases between them. The CDR3 has 12 amino acids. CDR3 in amino acids: CASSSFPGEQYF. The CDR3 region has the DNA TGTGCCAGCAGCTCTTTCCCCGGGGAGCAGTACTTC.

The chain has TRBV3-1 and TRBJ2-3; 10 nucleotides agree with TRBD1. The junction had 11 bases not matched to a gene; V was cut back by 4 bases and J by 1 base. The germline V gene has CDR1 LGHDT and CDR2 YNNKEL (reference sequence). The CDR3 is 18 residues long. CDR3: CASSLRTSGTGGTDTQYF. The CDR3 coding sequence is TGTGCCAGCAGCCTCCGGACAAGTGGGACAGGGGGCACAGATACGCAGTATTTT.

This clonotype was detected only a few times. The CDR3 here is CSARQGADEQFF. In DNA, the CDR3 is TGCAGTGCTAGACAGGGGGCGGATGAGCAGTTCTTC. V gene TRBV20-1 combines with J gene TRBJ2-1; 8 bases agree with TRBD1. Germline CDR1 is DFQATT and CDR2 is SNEGSKA (reference sequence). This CDR3 is built from 12 residues. V lost 2 bases and J lost 8; bases outside the gene matches: 2.

The V call is TRBV4-2, the J call TRBJ2-5, with D possibly TRBD2 on 5 matching bases. Germline loops: CDR1 LGHNA, CDR2 YNFKEQ. Trimming removed 0 bases at V and 4 bases at J, with 18 bases between. The CDR3 length is 17 residues. CDR3 in amino acids: CASSQELRAVKGETQYF. The CDR3 nucleotides read TGTGCCAGCAGCCAAGAGTTGAGGGCAGTGAAGGGAGAGACCCAGTACTTC.

This clonotype has only one observation. The rearrangement uses TRBV6-1 and TRBJ1-2, with 8 bases matching TRBD1. The V segment lost 6 bases and the J segment 7 bases; nucleotides outside the gene matches: 16. CDR1 MNHNS and CDR2 SASEGT come from the germline V gene. This CDR3 comprises 16 residues. The chain's CDR3 is CASSPFFGQGSGGYTF. The CDR3 DNA reads as TGTGCCAGCAGCCCATTTTTTGGACAGGGATCTGGTGGCTACACCTTC.

This clonotype was counted between two and nine times. CDR3 coding DNA: TGTGCCAGCAGCTTAGCACCTGCGGGGAACACCGGGGAGCTGTTTTTT. Encoded protein: CASSLAPAGNTGELFF. The chain joins TRBV7-2 to TRBJ2-2; possible D gene TRBD2, 5 bases. The CDR3 contains 16 residues. V dropped 0 bases and J dropped 1 base, with 9 bases sitting between them. Germline CDR1 reads SGHTA; CDR2 reads FQGNSA. Full variable domain (missing parts from reference TRBV7-2 and TRBJ2-2): GAGVSQSPSNKVTEKGKDVELRCDPISGHTALYWYRQSLGQGLEFLIYFQGNSAPDKSGLPSDRFSAERTGGSVSTLTIQRTQQEDSAVYLCASSLAPAGNTGELFFGEGSRLTVL.